A selection of T cell receptor beta chains follows, all from one sample in a study of T cells after yellow fever vaccination. TCRdb reprocessed the 5' RACE reads with MiXCR, giving one entry per CDR3 protein. The sample shows approximately 300,000 distinct CDR3 sequences, 8.7% of them seen only once. The sequencing here drew on PBMCs, taken on the day of the first yellow fever vaccination. The receptors shown here come from a man younger than 35 who received the YFV17D yellow fever vaccine. Both conserved end residues are part of each CDR3. D genes are given only for firm matches. Clone size, where shown, is once, few, many, or a class for clones that have expanded.

TRBV28	NA	many	TRBJ2-4	TGTGCCAGCAGTTTAGGGGGGGCCGGCGGTGGGAACATTCAGTACTTC	CASSLGGAGGGNIQYF
TRBV12-3/TRBV12-4	TRBD1	many	TRBJ2-7	TGTGCCAGCAGTTTGGGGACAGGGGTCCAGAGCTACGAGCAGTACTTC	CASSLGTGVQSYEQYF
TRBV20-1	NA	few	TRBJ1-1	TGCAGTGCTAGAGATCTTGTATTGGGGTTCACTGAAGCTTTCTTT	CSARDLVLGFTEAFF
TRBV18	NA	NA	TRBJ2-1	TGTGCCAGCTCACCGGAGGGATTCTCCTACAATGAGCAGTTCTTC	CASSPEGFSYNEQFF
TRBV7-2	TRBD2	NA	TRBJ2-1	TGTGCCAGCAGCTTGGGGGAGCCGGGACTAAGCTACAATGAGCAGTTCTTC	CASSLGEPGLSYNEQFF
TRBV7-2	TRBD2	many	TRBJ2-5	TGTGCCAGCAGCCAGGGAGCGGGGGGCAAAGAGACCCAGTACTTC	CASSQGAGGKETQYF
TRBV7-8	TRBD2	few	TRBJ2-3	TGTGCCAGCAGCTTAGGGCCACTAGCGGGGGGCCCCCGGCGCACAGATACGCAGTATTTT	CASSLGPLAGGPRRTDTQYF
TRBV7-2	NA	many	TRBJ1-5	TGTGCCAGCAGCTTAGTTGAGGGGGATCAGCCCCAGCATTTT	CASSLVEGDQPQHF
TRBV18	TRBD2	NA	TRBJ2-5	TGTGCCAGCTCACCCCTCTATCGGAGACGTAGCGGGGGGTCCCAAGAGACCCAGTACTTC	CASSPLYRRRSGGSQETQYF
TRBV7-2	TRBD2	few	TRBJ2-3	TGTGCCAGCAGCTCCACGGTTATGCGGGGGGGAGATACGCAGTATTTT	CASSSTVMRGGDTQYF
TRBV28	TRBD1	few	TRBJ2-1	TGTGCCAGCAGTCCACAGGGGGGAACGGCGACGATCAATGAGCAGTTCTTC	CASSPQGGTATINEQFF
TRBV7-7	TRBD2	many	TRBJ2-5	TGTGCTAGCAGCTTTGGACTAGCGGAGACCCAGTACTTC	CASSFGLAETQYF
TRBV7-6	TRBD1	NA	TRBJ1-1	TGTGCCAGCAAAGAAACAGGGGGCACTGAAGCTTTCTTT	CASKETGGTEAFF
TRBV27	TRBD2	few	TRBJ2-3	TGTGCCAGCAGTCCCAGGCCCGGTGCGGGGGGCACAGATACGCAGTATTTT	CASSPRPGAGGTDTQYF
TRBV5-1	TRBD2	few	TRBJ2-5	TGCGCCAGCAGCTTGGCCGGACTAGCGGAAGAGACCCAGTACTTC	CASSLAGLAEETQYF
TRBV5-1	NA	many	TRBJ2-4	TGCGCCAGCAGCTCAGGGGACATTCAGTACTTC	CASSSGDIQYF
TRBV7-2	TRBD1	few	TRBJ2-3	TGTGCCAGCAGCGCCGGGACAGGGTGGGTTACAGATACGCAGTATTTT	CASSAGTGWVTDTQYF
TRBV7-9	TRBD1	few	TRBJ2-2	TGTGCCAGCAGCGCGACAGGGTATTTCTCCGGGGAGCTGTTTTTT	CASSATGYFSGELFF
TRBV13	NA	few	TRBJ1-6	TGTGCCAGCAGCTTGGGGCGGGGCCTAAGGTCACCCCTCCACTTT	CASSLGRGLRSPLHF
TRBV7-8	TRBD1	NA	TRBJ1-5	TGTGCCAGCAGCGCGAGCCGGGACAGGGGGCGACTGGGCAATCAGCCCCAGCATTTT	CASSASRDRGRLGNQPQHF
TRBV12-3/TRBV12-4	TRBD2	NA	TRBJ2-5	TGTGCCAGCAGTTCCAGACTAGCGGGGATGGAGGAGACCCAGTACTTC	CASSSRLAGMEETQYF
TRBV20-1	TRBD1	few	TRBJ1-2	TGCAGTGCCGCCGGACAGGGCGGCTATGGCTACACCTTC	CSAAGQGGYGYTF
TRBV19	TRBD1	NA	TRBJ2-3	TGTGCCAGTAGTGGGACAGGGGATATCACAGATACGCAGTATTTT	CASSGTGDITDTQYF
TRBV6-1	NA	many	TRBJ2-3	TGTGCCAGCAGTGAAGCGCAAGCCGGCGGGGATACGCAGTATTTT	CASSEAQAGGDTQYF
TRBV20-1	TRBD1	NA	TRBJ1-1	TGCAGTGCAAAAAGTGGACAGGGGGTGACGGCTTTCTTT	CSAKSGQGVTAFF
TRBV6-5	NA	NA	TRBJ1-5	TGTGCCAGCAGTTACTCAGCAGATCAGCCCCAGCATTTT	CASSYSADQPQHF